These T cell receptor beta chains were read from a single sample in a study of T cell repertoires in cytomegalovirus infection. These receptors have no known antigen. From the reads, TCRdb called clonotypes with MiXCR, one entry per CDR3 protein. Of under 850,000 distinct CDR3 sequences in the sample, around 31% were seen once. The sequenced sample was cultured PBMCs, obtained from culture after CMV antigen stimulation. The receptors originated from a human donor in good health (CMV status not recorded). Some clones in this sample may be carry-over from other donors' samples. The CDR3 runs from the conserved cysteine through the conserved F or W. Fields, in order: clone size, D gene, J gene, V gene, CDR3 DNA, CDR3 protein. D genes are given only for firm matches. Part of the rows lack a size; the others show once, few, many or a class for expanded clones.

NA,NA,TRBJ2-5,TRBV12-3/TRBV12-4,TGTGCCAGCAGCCCTATGGGGGTCGGGGAAACCCAGTACTTC,CASSPMGVGETQYF
NA,TRBD1,TRBJ1-1,TRBV5-1,TGCGCCAGCAGTCGGGACAGACGGAACACTGAAGCTTTCTTT,CASSRDRRNTEAFF
few,NA,TRBJ2-5,TRBV27,TGTGCCAGCAAATCTCCCATTCAGACCCAGTACTTC,CASKSPIQTQYF
NA,NA,TRBJ2-2,TRBV7-6,TGTGCCAGCAGCTTAGTTTTCTCGGGGGAGCTGTTTTTT,CASSLVFSGELFF
NA,TRBD1,TRBJ2-7,TRBV5-4,TGTGCCAGCAGCGGGGACAGGGTCAACGAGCAGTACTTC,CASSGDRVNEQYF
few,NA,TRBJ2-7,TRBV20-1,TGCAGTGCTTCCCTCCAATACGAGCAGTACTTC,CSASLQYEQYF
few,NA,TRBJ1-4,TRBV12-3/TRBV12-4,TGTGCCAGCAGCCCCACGGTCCGGACATATCAGGAAAAACTGTTTTTT,CASSPTVRTYQEKLFF
few,NA,TRBJ1-6,TRBV7-9,TGTGCCAGCAGCTCCAAAGGATCCACATACTCACCCCTCCACTTT,CASSSKGSTYSPLHF
NA,NA,TRBJ1-4,TRBV6-1,TGTGCCAGCAGTGATGGCTTGGGAGGGGCTAATGAAAAACTGTTTTTT,CASSDGLGGANEKLFF
few,TRBD2,TRBJ2-7,TRBV4-3,TGCGCCAGCAGCCAAGAATTGTCCTTTTCGGCGGGAGGAACCTACGAGCAGTACTTC,CASSQELSFSAGGTYEQYF
NA,NA,TRBJ2-2,TRBV7-2,TGTGCCAGCAGCGAGACTAGAAACACCGGGGAGCTGTTTTTT,CASSETRNTGELFF
few,TRBD2,TRBJ2-5,TRBV6-1,TGTGCCAGCAGTGGCATACTAGCGGGGACACAAGAGACCCAGTACTTC,CASSGILAGTQETQYF
NA,TRBD1,TRBJ1-5,TRBV20-1,TGCAGTGCAACGGAGGCCGGGACAGGGGCTTTATCCGGCAATCAGCCCCAGCATTTT,CSATEAGTGALSGNQPQHF
NA,NA,TRBJ2-7,TRBV6-1,TGTGCCAGCAGTGAAGTCCCCTCGGTGAGGGCCTACGAGCAGTACTTC,CASSEVPSVRAYEQYF
NA,NA,TRBJ2-7,TRBV7-8,TGTGCCAGCAGCCCACACTGGGTCAGGAGCTCCTACGAGCAGTACTTC,CASSPHWVRSSYEQYF
NA,TRBD1,TRBJ2-1,TRBV15,TGTGCCACCAGCAGACAGGGGGCAGGCTTTAATGAGCAGTTCTTC,CATSRQGAGFNEQFF
few,NA,TRBJ2-1,TRBV7-2,TGTGCCAGCAGCTTATTTTCAGGGGCAGCCAATGAGCAGTTCTTC,CASSLFSGAANEQFF
many,TRBD1,TRBJ1-1,TRBV7-6,TGTGCCAGCAGCTTACCAGGGACAGGGTTGCCCACTGAAGCTTTCTTT,CASSLPGTGLPTEAFF
NA,NA,TRBJ1-2,TRBV7-4,TGTGCCAGCAGCGTGGCAGGAACCTATGGCTACACCTTC,CASSVAGTYGYTF